This entry features one TCR beta chain sequence. Data came from immunoSEQ multiplex PCR; TCRdb stores just in-frame clones and leaves some out. The profile shows about 96,000 clones, more than 85% of them singletons. The data originate from a study of control samples from healthy donors and cancer patients. Source material: blood. The source of this sequence is a man between 18 and 35 years old in good health.

The CDR3 DNA follows: TGTGCCAGCTCACCATCCGGGGGGACTGGAAACACCATATATTTT. This codes for CASSPSGGTGNTIYF. The gene calls are TRBV18 and TRBJ1-3, with D perhaps TRBD1 (5 bases). Trimming removed 2 bases from V and 2 bases from J, with 10 bases in between. Germline values: CDR1 KGHSH, CDR2 LQKENI. This CDR3 is built from 15 residues.